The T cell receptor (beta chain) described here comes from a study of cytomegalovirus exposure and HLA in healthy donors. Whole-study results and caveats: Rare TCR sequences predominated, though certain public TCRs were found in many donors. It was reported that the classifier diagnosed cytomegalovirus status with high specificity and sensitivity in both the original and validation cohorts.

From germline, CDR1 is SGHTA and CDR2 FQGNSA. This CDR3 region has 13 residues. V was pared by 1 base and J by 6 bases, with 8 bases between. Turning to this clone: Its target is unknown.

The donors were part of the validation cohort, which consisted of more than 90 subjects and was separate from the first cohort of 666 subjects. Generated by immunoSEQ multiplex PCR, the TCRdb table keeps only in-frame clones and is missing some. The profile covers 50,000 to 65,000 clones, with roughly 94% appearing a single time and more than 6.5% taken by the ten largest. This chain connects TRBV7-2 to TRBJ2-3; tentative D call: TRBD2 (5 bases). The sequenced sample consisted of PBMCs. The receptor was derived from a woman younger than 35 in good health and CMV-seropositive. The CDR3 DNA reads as TGTGCCAGCAGCTTAGAAAGGAGGGATACGCAGTATTTT. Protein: CASSLERRDTQYF.